The rows below give T cell receptor beta chains drawn from one sample of a study of preoperative IRX-2 immunotherapy in early breast cancer. Clones were read by immunoSEQ multiplex PCR, and TCRdb kept only the in-frame ones, dropping some. The sample gives more than 6,500 clones, 80% of which show up once; roughly 17% is in the top ten. The source material was tumor tissue, sampled after IRX-2 immunotherapy. The receptors stem from a human donor with breast cancer. Each CDR3 is given with its conserved first and last residue. D genes are given only for firm matches. Rows give clone size only sometimes, using once, few, many, or a class for an expanded clone.

TRBD1	TRBJ1-1	TRBV19	NA	CASSMGQGWAEAFF	TGTGCCAGTAGTATGGGACAGGGGTGGGCTGAAGCTTTCTTT
NA	TRBJ2-3	TRBV11-3	NA	CASSLTGASTDTQYF	TGTGCCAGCAGCTTAACGGGGGCGAGCACAGATACGCAGTATTTT
NA	TRBJ1-1	TRBV7-1	few	CASSPKGFTEAFF	TGTGCCAGCAGCCCCAAGGGGTTCACTGAAGCTTTCTTT
NA	TRBJ1-1	TRBV6-8	NA	CASRDRGSEAFF	TGTGCCAGCAGGGACCGGGGGTCTGAAGCTTTCTTT
TRBD1	TRBJ2-1	TRBV11-3	NA	CASSLDRDRGGHNEQFF	TGTGCCAGCAGCCTGGACCGGGACAGGGGAGGACACAATGAGCAGTTCTTC
TRBD1	TRBJ1-3	TRBV5-1	few	CASSTGTGSNSGNTIYF	TGCGCCAGCAGCACAGGGACAGGCTCCAACTCTGGAAACACCATATATTTT
NA	TRBJ2-2	TRBV19	NA	CASSIDQEGANTGELFF	TGTGCCAGTAGTATAGATCAGGAGGGTGCCAACACCGGGGAGCTGTTTTTT
NA	TRBJ1-4	TRBV19	medium-sized	CASSRGGVEKLFF	TGTGCCAGTAGCAGGGGCGGGGTTGAAAAACTGTTTTTT
NA	TRBJ2-7	TRBV11-3	few	CASSPRDAPYEQYF	TGTGCCAGCAGCCCTCGGGACGCCCCCTACGAGCAGTACTTC
NA	TRBJ2-1	TRBV19	NA	CASTAGTRGPYYNEQFF	TGTGCCAGTACCGCGGGCACCCGCGGACCATACTACAATGAGCAGTTCTTC
NA	TRBJ1-4	TRBV9	NA	CASSVEGKSGKLFF	TGTGCCAGCAGCGTAGAGGGGAAGTCCGGAAAACTGTTTTTT
TRBD1	TRBJ2-3	TRBV7-8	NA	CASSLSWGRGKDTQYF	TGTGCCAGCAGCTTAAGCTGGGGCAGGGGGAAAGATACGCAGTATTTT
NA	TRBJ2-3	TRBV6-4	NA	CASSASGGPTDTQYF	TGTGCCAGCAGTGCCTCTGGGGGGCCCACAGATACGCAGTATTTT
NA	TRBJ2-5	TRBV23-1	NA	CASSLGYRGETQYF	TGCGCCAGCAGCTTGGGCTATCGAGGAGAGACCCAGTACTTC
TRBD1	TRBJ2-7	TRBV6-8	once	CASSYAGGMYEQYF	TGTGCCAGCAGTTACGCAGGGGGCATGTACGAGCAGTACTTC
NA	TRBJ1-3	TRBV7-1	NA	CASSASGVGSGNTIYF	TGTGCCAGCAGCGCCAGCGGGGTAGGGTCAGGAAACACCATATATTTT
NA	TRBJ2-7	TRBV22-1	NA	CASSKLRGNSGGLLYEQYF	TGTGCCAGCAGCAAACTAAGAGGGAATAGCGGGGGGCTCCTCTACGAGCAGTACTTC
TRBD2	TRBJ2-5	TRBV11-3	NA	CASSLSGGAQETQYF	TGTGCCAGCAGTTTAAGCGGGGGGGCTCAAGAGACCCAGTACTTC
NA	TRBJ1-5	TRBV18	NA	CASSLTEISNQPQHF	TGTGCCAGCTCCCTCACAGAGATCAGCAATCAGCCCCAGCATTTT
NA	TRBJ1-1	TRBV7-7	NA	CASSLSAGDTEAFF	TGTGCCAGCAGCTTATCCGCCGGGGACACTGAAGCTTTCTTT
NA	TRBJ2-5	TRBV6-8	NA	CASKSGQETQYF	TGTGCCAGCAAAAGCGGCCAAGAGACCCAGTACTTC
NA	TRBJ1-4	TRBV6-8	once	CAISQQYLGEKLFF	TGTGCCATCAGTCAACAGTATTTAGGTGAAAAACTGTTTTTT
NA	TRBJ1-5	TRBV6-8	few	CASSWSNTNQPQHF	TGTGCCAGCTCGTGGAGTAATACTAATCAGCCCCAGCATTTT
NA	TRBJ1-4	TRBV15	NA	CATSNLLASEKLFF	TGTGCCACCAGCAACCTGTTGGCGAGTGAAAAACTGTTTTTT
NA	TRBJ1-1	TRBV11-3	NA	CASSLGVMNTEAFF	TGTGCCAGCAGCTTGGGGGTTATGAACACTGAAGCTTTCTTT
NA	TRBJ2-2	TRBV7-4	NA	CASSLWEPPPSGARTGELFF	TGTGCCAGCAGCTTGTGGGAACCTCCCCCATCGGGGGCAAGGACCGGGGAGCTGTTTTTT
TRBD1	TRBJ1-2	TRBV6-1	once	CAISEGQAYGYTF	TGTGCCATCAGTGAAGGACAGGCCTATGGCTACACCTTC
TRBD1	TRBJ1-1	TRBV12-5	large	CASKLLGTGINEAFF	TGTGCCAGCAAGCTCCTGGGGACAGGGATTAATGAAGCTTTCTTT
TRBD1	TRBJ1-1	TRBV18	NA	CASSPTGYGEAFF	TGTGCCAGCTCGCCGACAGGGTATGGGGAAGCTTTCTTT
NA	TRBJ2-5	TRBV30	NA	CAWSVGETQYF	TGTGCCTGGAGTGTGGGGGAGACCCAGTACTTC
NA	TRBJ1-1	TRBV6-8	NA	CASSYSGQLPEAFF	TGTGCCAGCAGTTACTCAGGACAGTTGCCTGAAGCTTTCTTT
NA	TRBJ1-1	TRBV28	once	CASSLTQVRAEAFF	TGTGCCAGCAGTTTAACTCAGGTTAGGGCTGAAGCTTTCTTT
NA	TRBJ1-1	TRBV11-3	few	CASSLLLSNTEAFF	TGTGCCAGCAGCCTACTCCTTTCGAACACTGAAGCTTTCTTT
TRBD1	TRBJ1-1	TRBV7-7	once	CASSVRTGVYTEAFF	TGTGCCAGCAGCGTCAGGACAGGGGTGTACACTGAAGCTTTCTTT
NA	TRBJ1-1	TRBV5-1	NA	CASSLGFKRADTEAFF	TGCGCCAGCAGCTTGGGTTTCAAGCGGGCGGACACTGAAGCTTTCTTT
TRBD1	TRBJ2-2	TRBV11-3	NA	CASSLVAGTGNTGELFF	TGTGCCAGCAGCTTAGTGGCAGGGACAGGGAACACCGGGGAGCTGTTTTTT
TRBD2	TRBJ2-1	TRBV7-8	NA	CASSTYSGGAYNEQFF	TGTGCCAGCAGCACCTACAGCGGGGGGGCTTACAATGAGCAGTTCTTC
NA	TRBJ1-2	TRBV23-1	NA	CASNLPGLFGYTF	TGCGCCAGCAACCTACCCGGACTATTTGGCTACACCTTC
NA	TRBJ1-1	TRBV11-3	NA	CASSSGTRNTEAFF	TGTGCCAGCAGCTCCGGGACAAGGAACACTGAAGCTTTCTTT
NA	TRBJ2-2	TRBV9	once	CASAGRKNTGELFF	TGTGCCAGCGCGGGCAGGAAGAACACCGGGGAGCTGTTTTTT
TRBD1	TRBJ2-4	TRBV12-5	NA	CASGLGTDIQYF	TGTGCTAGTGGCCTCGGGACAGACATTCAGTACTTC